The 22 T cell receptor beta chains listed next were all sequenced from one sample in a study of shared clonotypes between healthy human individuals. The assay was immunoSEQ multiplex PCR, and TCRdb's table has in-frame clones only and misses some. The data hold over a million clones, with approximately 98.5% observed a single time. Sample: naive CD4+ T cells sorted from blood. This sample's subset: CD45RA+ positively selected. The receptors here all came from a man aged 30 to 39 in good health.

This rearrangement joins TRBV27 to TRBJ2-3; tentatively, D is TRBD2 (5 bases). This CDR3 spans 17 amino acids. Germline V CDR1 and CDR2: MNHEY, SMNVEV (reference sequence). Trimming cost V 6 bases and J 2 bases, with 21 bases left between them. In nucleotides, the CDR3 is TGTGCCAGCAGCCTACTCCCTGGAGGACCCTCCACAGATACGCAGTATTTT. Amino acids: CASSLLPGGPSTDTQYF.

The chain employs TRBV4-1 and TRBJ2-1, with D maybe TRBD2 (5 bases). V was pared by 4 bases and J by 2 bases, with 15 bases between. In germline, CDR1 is MGHRA, CDR2 YSYEKL. The CDR3 spans 16 residues. Here the CDR3 DNA reads TGCGCCAGCAGCCCGATTGGCGGGCTACCCTACAATGAGCAGTTCTTC. Translation: CASSPIGGLPYNEQFF.

Comments on this clone: Additional DNA sequences in this sample encode the identical CDR3. The genes are TRBV2 and TRBJ2-6; 8 bases agree with TRBD1. The V gene end was trimmed by 3 bases and the J gene end by 2 bases; junction bases not matched to a gene: 0. This CDR3 is built from 15 residues. Germline-derived CDR1 and CDR2 are SNHLY and FYNNEI. Written as DNA, the CDR3 is TGTGCCAGCAGTGAGACAGGGGCTGGGGCCAACGTCCTGACTTTC. Its protein product is CASSETGAGANVLTF.

This clone was found once. J is TRBJ2-1 and V is TRBV5-4; D might be TRBD2 (6 bases). The germline V and J ends were trimmed by 4 bases and 10 bases, with 24 bases remaining between them. Per germline, CDR1 SGHNT and CDR2 YYREEE (reference sequence). This CDR3 is 16 amino acids long. The DNA of the CDR3 is TGTGCCAGCAGCCACGCCGGGCTAGCGCTTAAGCTGGAGCAGTTCTTC. Translating gives CASSHAGLALKLEQFF.

This sequence joins TRBV5-1 and TRBJ2-5; D remains unclear. Germline V gene data show CDR1 as SGHRS and CDR2 as YFSETQ. Deletions cut 2 bases from V and 1 base from J, with 18 bases between. This CDR3 is 17 amino acids long. The CDR3 DNA follows: TGCGCCAGCAGCTTCCCCTCCGGCGTCTTGGGCCAAGAGACCCAGTACTTC. It translates to CASSFPSGVLGQETQYF.

The chain carries TRBV5-1 and TRBJ2-1, with D possibly being TRBD2 (5 bases). V gave up 1 base and J gave up 7 bases, with 27 bases separating them. The CDR3 runs 19 residues. The germline V gene encodes CDR1 SGHRS and CDR2 YFSETQ. Here the CDR3 reads CASSLYPPTVSETLNEQFF. DNA for the CDR3: TGCGCCAGCAGCTTGTACCCCCCCACCGTTAGCGAAACCCTGAATGAGCAGTTCTTC.

The rearrangement joins TRBV4-1 to TRBJ2-3; D not certain. This CDR3 is 13 amino acids long. CDR1 is MGHRA, CDR2 YSYEKL, per germline. The V and J ends lost 1 base and 4 bases respectively, with 6 bases between them. CDR3 DNA: TGCGCCAGCAGCCAAGCCGCGCCAGATACGCAGTATTTT. Its protein product is CASSQAAPDTQYF.

This chain uses TRBV19 with TRBJ2-5; D could derive from TRBD1 or TRBD2 (6 bases each). Trimming removed 3 bases at V and 4 bases at J, with 21 bases between. Germline values: CDR1 LNHDA, CDR2 SQIVND (reference sequence). CDR3 length equals 17 residues. The CDR3 nucleotides read TGTGCCAGTAGTATCAGAGGCCAGAGGGGGGTGGGAGAGACCCAGTACTTC. Its protein product is CASSIRGQRGVGETQYF. Full variable domain (rest looked up from reference TRBV19 and TRBJ2-5): DGGITQSPKYLFRKEGQNVTLSCEQNLNHDAMYWYRQDPGQGLRLIYYSQIVNDFQKGDIAEGYSVSREKKESFPLTVTSAQKNPTAFYLCASSIRGQRGVGETQYFGPGTRLLVL.

J is TRBJ2-3 and V is TRBV6-1; tentative D call: TRBD2 (6 bases). CDR1 is MNHNS, CDR2 SASEGT, per germline. The V gene lost 5 bases and the J gene lost 2 bases, with 14 bases spanning the gap. The CDR3 loop spans 15 amino acids. The CDR3 DNA sequence: TGTGCCAGCAGTCGTAGGGGACTTTACACAGATACGCAGTATTTT. This codes for CASSRRGLYTDTQYF.

The chain combines TRBV15 with TRBJ1-5; TRBD1 aligns across 7 bases. The CDR3 has 14 residues. The junction had 3 bases not matched to a gene; V was cut back by 5 bases and J by 2 bases. CDR1 LNHNV and CDR2 YYDKDF come from the germline V gene (reference sequence). The CDR3 sequence is CATSQGGGNQPQHF. CDR3 DNA sequence: TGTGCCACCAGCCAGGGGGGTGGCAATCAGCCCCAGCATTTT.

This chain joins TRBV7-8 and TRBJ2-7, with TRBD1 matching 8 bases. CDR3 size: 15 residues. In germline, CDR1 is SGHVS, CDR2 FQNEAQ. V shed 1 base, J shed 2 bases, and the junction held 4 bases outside the gene matches. CDR3 protein: CASSLDQGATYEQYF. DNA for the CDR3: TGTGCCAGCAGCTTAGATCAGGGGGCGACCTACGAGCAGTACTTC.

Worth noting for this clone: In the same sample, other DNA sequences code for this CDR3. The genes are TRBV29-1 and TRBJ2-3; D unclear. The CDR3 runs to 12 residues. Deletions cut 7 bases from V and 1 base from J, with 9 bases between. Germline CDR1 reads SQVTM; CDR2 reads ANQGSEA. CDR3 sequence: CSAHSGTDTQYF. For the CDR3, the DNA is TGCAGCGCCCACAGTGGCACAGATACGCAGTATTTT.

This clone is a singleton in its sample. V usage is TRBV30 and J usage is TRBJ1-4, with D unresolved. CDR1 and CDR2 (germline): GTSNPN, SVGIG (reference sequence). The CDR3 is 12 residues long. V was cut by 1 base and J by 8 bases, with 8 bases left in between. In nucleotides, the CDR3 is TGTGCCTGGAGTGCGGTTCAAGAAAAACTGTTTTTT. Residues: CAWSAVQEKLFF.

The J gene is TRBJ2-5, the V gene TRBV7-9; possible D gene TRBD2, 5 bases. Germline V gene data show CDR1 as SEHNR and CDR2 as FQNEAQ (reference sequence). The CDR3 spans 13 residues. V gave up 6 bases and J gave up 3 bases, with 11 bases separating them. The CDR3 spells CASSRTAKETQYF. The CDR3 bases are TGTGCCAGCAGTCGGACTGCCAAAGAGACCCAGTACTTC. Based on the CDR3 plus reference TRBV7-9 and TRBJ2-5, the full variable domain is DTGVSQNPRHKITKRGQNVTFRCDPISEHNRLYWYRQTLGQGPEFLTYFQNEAQLEKSRLLSDRFSAERPKGSFSTLEIQRTEQGDSAMYLCASSRTAKETQYFGPGTRLLVL.

The V and J genes are TRBV19 and TRBJ1-5; TRBD1 is a possible D gene (6 bases). The CDR3 consists of 12 residues. From germline, CDR1 is LNHDA and CDR2 SQIVND (reference sequence). Trimming stripped 8 bases from V and 7 bases from J, with 12 bases between. CDR3 residues: CASWDTLQPQHF. CDR3 nucleotides: TGTGCCAGTTGGGACACTCTCCAGCCCCAGCATTTT.

V gene TRBV7-2 combines with J gene TRBJ2-1, with unresolved D. V was shortened by 5 bases and J by 4 bases, with 9 bases between the two germline ends. The germline V gene has CDR1 SGHTA and CDR2 FQGNSA. The CDR3 totals 13 residues. CDR3 nucleotide sequence: TGTGCCAGCAGCCCCGCGCGGTACAATGAGCAGTTCTTC. Residues: CASSPARYNEQFF. The full variable domain, completed using reference TRBV7-2 and TRBJ2-1, is GAGVSQSPSNKVTEKGKDVELRCDPISGHTALYWYRQSLGQGLEFLIYFQGNSAPDKSGLPSDRFSAERTGGSVSTLTIQRTQQEDSAVYLCASSPARYNEQFFGPGTRLTVL.

The V gene is TRBV28, the J gene TRBJ2-1; D possibly uses TRBD1 or TRBD2 (5 bases each). This CDR3 is built from 15 residues. The V end lost 3 bases, the J end lost 12 bases, and 21 bases lay between the germline ends. CDR1 is MDHEN, CDR2 SYDVKM, per germline. The CDR3 DNA is TGTGCCAGCAGTTTGAGGGGCAGGCCTGGACCCCGGCAGTTCTTC. Its protein is CASSLRGRPGPRQFF.

The rearrangement joins TRBV9 to TRBJ2-5; D not resolved. The CDR3 runs to 16 residues. CDR1 and CDR2 from the germline V gene are SGDLS and YYNGEE. Trimming stripped 3 bases from V and 3 bases from J, with 18 bases between. CDR3 sequence reads: CASSGSITREKETQYF. CDR3 in DNA: TGTGCCAGCAGCGGAAGTATAACCCGAGAAAAAGAGACCCAGTACTTC.

This clone showed up just once. V usage is TRBV18 and J usage is TRBJ1-3; 8 bases line up with TRBD1. With V trimmed by 3 bases and J by 2 bases, 15 bases remained unmatched. CDR1 KGHSH and CDR2 LQKENI come from the germline V gene. CDR3 size: 19 residues. CDR3 coding DNA: TGTGCCAGCTCACCTTCCGGGACAGGCGGTAAAGTGACTGGAAACACCATATATTTT. Its translation is CASSPSGTGGKVTGNTIYF.

This chain uses TRBV18 with TRBJ2-7; the match to TRBD1 covers 7 bases. Germline-derived CDR1 and CDR2 are KGHSH and LQKENI. The CDR3 has 14 amino acids. V was clipped by 6 bases and J by 3 bases; unmatched bases: 8. The CDR3 loop reads CASSQTRDSYEQYF. The CDR3 nucleotides read TGTGCCAGCTCTCAGACCCGGGACAGCTACGAGCAGTACTTC.

The chain uses TRBV5-1 and TRBJ2-7; D gene ambiguous. The CDR3 has 13 residues. The V and J ends lost 6 bases and 6 bases respectively, with 16 bases between them. Germline V gene lookup returns CDR1 SGHRS and CDR2 YFSETQ. The CDR3 DNA follows: TGCGCCAGCATGTTGAAGCCTCTCTCCGAGCAGTACTTC. Translating gives CASMLKPLSEQYF.

The chain links TRBV10-1 to TRBJ1-4, with 8 bases identical to TRBD1. Germline V gives CDR1 WNHNN, CDR2 SYGVQD (reference sequence). The CDR3 runs to 15 residues. J was trimmed by 3 bases and V by 3 bases; bases with no gene match: 3. CDR3 residues: CASSDHRGANEKLFF. The CDR3 nucleotides read TGCGCCAGCAGTGATCACAGGGGGGCTAATGAAAAACTGTTTTTT.